Listed below are T cell receptor beta chains from one sample, sequenced in a study of blood T cells in healthy people across ages. TCRdb re-analysed the 5' RACE reads in MiXCR, keeping a single row per CDR3 protein. This table holds approximately 600,000 distinct CDR3 sequences, under 65% found once. The sample comprised blood. Every receptor here comes from a man aged 60 to 69 in good health. Each CDR3 is given with its conserved first and last residue. Each record gives: clone size, D gene, CDR3 length, V gene, J gene, CDR3 DNA, CDR3 protein. A D gene is named only where the DNA matches it firmly. Clone size, where shown, is once, few, many, or a class for clones that have expanded.

NA	TRBD1	13	TRBV20-1	TRBJ1-2	TGCAGTGCTAGAGGGGGACAGTACTATGGCTACACCTTC	CSARGGQYYGYTF
NA	NA	12	TRBV7-6	TRBJ2-1	TGTGCCAGCAGCTTAGGGGCTGAGGGGCAGTTCTTC	CASSLGAEGQFF
NA	NA	15	TRBV2	TRBJ2-6	TGTGCCAGCAAGGGATCCTACTCCGGGGCCAACGTCCTGACTTTC	CASKGSYSGANVLTF
many	NA	14	TRBV20-1	TRBJ1-2	TGCAGTGCTGGGGAAGGGTCGGCTAACTATGGCTACACCTTC	CSAGEGSANYGYTF
NA	NA	14	TRBV4-2	TRBJ1-4	TGTGCCAGCAGCCAAGACCAGGGACGTGAAAAACTGTTTTTT	CASSQDQGREKLFF
NA	NA	16	TRBV15	TRBJ2-1	TGTGCCACCAGGCACCGAACAGGAAATGAACAAGAGACCCAGTTCTTC	CATRHRTGNEQETQFF
few	NA	13	TRBV5-1	TRBJ2-3	TGCGCCAGCAGCGGGGGACTCCCCGCGTCGCAGTATTTT	CASSGGLPASQYF
few	NA	13	TRBV5-1	TRBJ2-7	TGCGCCAGCAGCTGGACAGCGGACTACGAGCAGTACTTC	CASSWTADYEQYF
NA	TRBD1	14	TRBV20-1	TRBJ1-1	TGCAGTGCAAAGGGGGCTGCATATGTGGCTGAAGCTTTCTTT	CSAKGAAYVAEAFF
NA	TRBD1	17	TRBV11-1	TRBJ2-2	TGTGCCAGCAGCCTCACAGGCCGACAGGGGGATAGCGGGGAGCTGTTTTTT	CASSLTGRQGDSGELFF
NA	TRBD2	14	TRBV20-1	TRBJ2-1	TGCAGTGCTACCCAGCGGGGGGGCAGGGATGAGCAGTTCTTC	CSATQRGGRDEQFF
NA	NA	14	TRBV4-1	TRBJ2-3	TGCGCCAGCAGCCAAGGACCAGGCACAGATACGCAGTATTTT	CASSQGPGTDTQYF
NA	TRBD1	13	TRBV2	TRBJ1-2	TGTGCCAGCAGTGCCGGGACAGAGGGCGGCTACACCTTC	CASSAGTEGGYTF
once	TRBD1	15	TRBV6-6	TRBJ1-6	TGTGCCAGCAGTTACGGGGGACAGGGTCAATCACCCCTCCACTTT	CASSYGGQGQSPLHF
NA	NA	16	TRBV5-1	TRBJ2-5	TGCGCCAGCAGCAACAACCCGACTAACCCGGGGGAGACCCAGTACTTC	CASSNNPTNPGETQYF
few	NA	14	TRBV5-1	TRBJ2-3	TGCGCCAGCAGGCGGGACGCCTACACAGATACGCAGTATTTT	CASRRDAYTDTQYF
few	NA	14	TRBV6-2/TRBV6-3	TRBJ2-7	TGTGCCACCAGGGGCCCTTCTCCACGATCCGAGCAGTACTTC	CATRGPSPRSEQYF
few	NA	15	TRBV20-1	TRBJ2-6	TGCAGTGCTCAGAGAGGCGGGGTTGGGGCCAACGTCCTGACTTTC	CSAQRGGVGANVLTF
NA	NA	14	TRBV28	TRBJ2-4	TGTGCCAGCGGGCTAGCGATAGCCAAAAACACTCAGTACTTC	CASGLAIAKNTQYF
NA	TRBD2	18	TRBV7-2	TRBJ2-5	TGTGCCAGCAGCTTAGTGGCTAGCGGGGGGAGTCGGCAAGAGACCCAGTACTTC	CASSLVASGGSRQETQYF
NA	NA	14	TRBV7-9	TRBJ2-4	TGTGCCAGCAGCTTAGTCGCGGCTACTTCTGAGCAGTACTTC	CASSLVAATSEQYF
few	NA	17	TRBV11-2	TRBJ2-3	TGTGCCAGCAGCTACTCCTCGACAGACCCTAGCACAGATACGCAGTATTTT	CASSYSSTDPSTDTQYF
once	TRBD1	18	TRBV7-4	TRBJ2-1	TGTGCCAGCAGCTTAGTGCATAGGGGGCGGTGGAACTACAATGAGCAGTTCTTC	CASSLVHRGRWNYNEQFF
NA	NA	14	TRBV5-1	TRBJ2-5	TGCGCCAGCAGGCCTGCCGACCTGCAAGAGACCCAGTACTTC	CASRPADLQETQYF